This T cell receptor beta chain was sequenced during a study of cytomegalovirus exposure and HLA in healthy donors. The CDR3 loop spans 15 amino acids. J gave up 6 bases and V 0 bases, and 6 bases lay outside the gene matches. CDR1 and CDR2 from the germline V gene are SGHDT and YYEEEE. Primers: 60 Vbeta forward and 13 Jbeta reverse. Sequencing used immunoSEQ multiplex PCR; TCRdb keeps in-frame clones, though not all of them. This sample has some 120,000 clones, with more than 80% found just once. Broader study findings: A cluster of highly shared sequence variants was likely a sequencing artifact. The dataset shows that most TCR sequences were rare, while some public TCRs occurred in many donors. The study labeled 150 or so TCR beta chains cytomegalovirus-associated.

Comment on this clone: Its antigen is undetermined.

The chain is built from TRBV5-6 and TRBJ1-5, with TRBD1 identical over 7 bases. Sequencing was done on a sample of PBMCs. This sequence was found in a man aged 40-55 years in good health and CMV-seronegative. CDR3: CASSLGTGWSQPQHF. CDR3 nucleotides: TGTGCCAGCAGCTTGGGGACAGGTTGGAGTCAGCCCCAGCATTTT.